What follows are 24 T cell receptor beta chains derived from one specimen sequenced in a study of human T cells and chemical hapten exposure. As to time point: patch test 1, 2 weeks after DPC sensitization. Described treatment: therapeutic diphenylcyclopropenone sensitization with weekly scalp DPC. TCRdb reprocessed the RACE reads with MiXCR, giving one entry per CDR3 protein. The sample carries 85,000 or so distinct CDR3 sequences, about 10% recorded once. The specimen comprised whole blood, sampled in connection with sensitization to the hapten diphenylcyclopropenone (DPC). The source of these receptors is a woman in her forties or fifties with alopecia areata. Some clones in this sample may be carry-over from other donors' samples.

This clonotype was seen more than once but under ten times. V gene TRBV11-2 combines with J gene TRBJ2-1; weak D call: TRBD1 (6 bases). The CDR3 spans 15 residues. Trimming pared 4 bases from V and 1 base from J, leaving 11 bases between. Germline V gene sequence: CDR1 SGHAT, CDR2 FQNNGV. The CDR3 protein is CASSSQRGSYNEQFF. As DNA, the CDR3 is TGTGCCAGCAGCTCCCAAAGGGGGTCCTACAATGAGCAGTTCTTC.

The V and J genes are TRBV18 and TRBJ2-1, with 7 bases matching TRBD2. V lost 6 bases, J lost 8 bases, and 10 bases stayed unmatched. This CDR3 has 14 residues. Germline V gene lookup returns CDR1 KGHSH and CDR2 LQKENI. The CDR3 region has the DNA TGTGCCAGCTCCGAGACTAGCCCCGAGGATGAGCAGTTCTTC. This translates into CASSETSPEDEQFF.

The J gene is TRBJ1-2, the V gene TRBV6-5; D ambiguous. CDR1 and CDR2 from the germline V gene are MNHEY and SVGAGI. The CDR3 is 13 residues long. Trimming pared 0 bases from V and 8 bases from J, leaving 10 bases between. CDR3 in DNA: TGTGCCAGCAGTTACTCTACGGCTTGGGGCTACACCTTC. Its translation is CASSYSTAWGYTF.

This clonotype was observed many times. V is TRBV3-1 and J is TRBJ1-5, with TRBD1 matching 7 bases. Germline V lookup: CDR1 LGHDT, CDR2 YNNKEL (reference sequence). The CDR3 is made up of 14 amino acids. After removal of 0 bases from V and 4 bases from J, the junction contained 0 bases not matched to a gene. Here the CDR3 reads CASSQDRGNQPQHF. DNA for the CDR3: TGTGCCAGCAGCCAAGACAGGGGGAATCAGCCCCAGCATTTT.

This clonotype has at least ten counts. V is TRBV6-2 or TRBV6-3 and J is TRBJ1-5; D gene uncertain. Per germline, CDR1 MNHEY and CDR2 SVGEGT. V shed 4 bases and J shed 8 bases, with 18 bases lying between them. The CDR3 has 15 amino acids. The CDR3 loop is CASSFGRYSGKPQHF. In nucleotides, the CDR3 is TGTGCCAGCAGTTTCGGACGGTACTCGGGGAAGCCCCAGCATTTT.

In this sample, this clonotype turned up many times. The chain employs TRBV18 and TRBJ2-1; D perhaps matches TRBD1 (5 bases). Deletions cut 2 bases from V and 8 bases from J, with 13 bases between. The length of the CDR3 is 14 residues. The germline V gene encodes CDR1 KGHSH and CDR2 LQKENI. CDR3 bases: TGTGCCAGCTCACCAAGTTTACAGGATTATGAGCAGTTCTTC. Encoded protein: CASSPSLQDYEQFF.

The table lists this clonotype with many counts. CDR3 nucleotide sequence: TGTGCCAGCAGCTTCAGTAGATCCCTACAGGCAATTCGAAGAGGGAGTCGTTCGGAGCTGTTTTTT. Protein: CASSFSRSLQAIRRGSRSELFF. J is TRBJ2-2 and V is TRBV7-3; D may correspond to TRBD1 or TRBD2 (5 bases each). The germline V and J ends were trimmed by 3 bases and 10 bases, with 39 bases remaining between them. There are 22 residues in the CDR3. Germline V gives CDR1 SGHTA, CDR2 FQGTGA.

This clonotype was seen only a few times. V usage is TRBV15 and J usage is TRBJ1-2; tentative D call: TRBD1 (6 bases). CDR1 is LNHNV, CDR2 YYDKDF, per germline (reference sequence). The V gene lost 4 bases and the J gene lost 3 bases, with 15 bases spanning the gap. The CDR3 contains 15 residues. CDR3 protein: CATSTQVGADYGYTF. DNA of the CDR3: TGTGCCACCAGCACCCAGGTGGGGGCGGACTATGGCTACACCTTC.

This clonotype was counted at least ten times. The rearrangement links TRBV6-4 to TRBJ2-2; no firm D call. Germline V gene lookup returns CDR1 MRHNA and CDR2 SNTAGT. The CDR3 length is 13 residues. Trimming took off 5 bases at V and 1 base at J, with 5 bases between the two ends. CDR3 region: CASSSENTGELFF. As DNA, the CDR3 is TGTGCCAGCAGTAGCGAGAACACCGGGGAGCTGTTTTTT.

This clonotype was picked up a small number of times. The V call is TRBV9, the J call TRBJ2-7, with D possibly TRBD2 on 6 matching bases. The germline V and J ends were trimmed by 3 bases and 1 base, with 11 bases remaining between them. The germline V gene has CDR1 SGDLS and CDR2 YYNGEE. The CDR3 is 14 amino acids. The CDR3 sequence: CASSAGGYSYEQYF. DNA for the CDR3: TGTGCCAGCAGCGCCGGAGGGTATTCCTACGAGCAGTACTTC.

This clonotype appeared once. The chain couples TRBV28 to TRBJ2-7, with D perhaps matching TRBD1 or TRBD2 (5 bases each). The length of the CDR3 is 14 residues. In germline, CDR1 is MDHEN, CDR2 SYDVKM. V lost 5 bases and J lost 4, with 15 bases in between. CDR3 in amino acids: CASSTTAGRYEQYF. The DNA for the CDR3 is TGTGCCAGCAGTACCACTGCAGGGAGATACGAGCAGTACTTC.

This clonotype showed up many times. The chain links TRBV2 to TRBJ2-1; TRBD2 agrees at 8 bases. Germline-derived CDR1 and CDR2 are SNHLY and FYNNEI. The V and J ends lost 6 bases and 0 bases, in that order; junction bases with no gene match: 7. The CDR3 extends over 16 amino acids. The CDR3 DNA sequence: TGTGCCAGCAGCCCAACTAGCGGCCTCTCCTACAATGAGCAGTTCTTC. This encodes CASSPTSGLSYNEQFF.

This clonotype has a count of ten or more. The J gene is TRBJ2-2, the V gene TRBV7-3; the D call may be TRBD1 or TRBD2 (5 bases each). Deletions cut 1 base from V and 5 bases from J, with 14 bases between. Germline lookup yields CDR1 SGHTA and CDR2 FQGTGA. The CDR3 extends over 16 amino acids. The CDR3 sequence is CASSLNRAGTTGELFF. The CDR3 DNA is TGTGCCAGCAGCTTAAATCGGGCAGGGACGACCGGGGAGCTGTTTTTT.

This sequence joins TRBV29-1 and TRBJ2-5; D gene unclear. Germline CDR1 SQVTM, CDR2 ANQGSEA. V was pared by 4 bases and J by 4 bases, with 10 bases between. This CDR3 is built from 12 residues. The CDR3 DNA reads TGCAGCGTTGTTTTAGGCGGAGAGACCCAGTACTTC. This encodes CSVVLGGETQYF. Using reference TRBV29-1 and TRBJ2-5 for the parts outside the CDR3, the full variable domain is SAVISQKPSRDICQRGTSLTIQCQVDSQVTMMFWYRQQPGQSLTLIATANQGSEATYESGFVIDKFPISRPNLTFSTLTVSNMSPEDSSIYLCSVVLGGETQYFGPGTRLLVL.

At least ten counts were recorded for this clonotype. The chain joins TRBV7-8 to TRBJ2-1; 14 positions agree with TRBD2. CDR3 length: 19 amino acids. From germline, CDR1 is SGHVS and CDR2 FQNEAQ. J gave up 8 bases and V 6 bases, and 18 bases lay outside the gene matches. The CDR3 bases are TGTGCCAGCAGGCTAACCAGACTAGCGGGGGGGCCGGGAGAGGATGAGCAGTTCTTC. Translating gives CASRLTRLAGGPGEDEQFF.

The chain links TRBV20-1 to TRBJ2-5; 15 bases agree with TRBD2. Unmatched junction bases numbered 9, after V lost 6 bases and J lost 4 bases. Germline CDR1 is DFQATT and CDR2 is SNEGSKA (reference sequence). The CDR3 covers 16 residues. This chain's CDR3 is CSARGTSGRKGETQYF. The CDR3 nucleotides read TGCAGTGCCCGAGGGACTAGCGGGAGGAAAGGAGAGACCCAGTACTTC.

At least ten counts were recorded for this clonotype. The chain carries TRBV24-1 and TRBJ1-1, with TRBD1 as a possible D gene (5 bases). Germline CDR1 and CDR2: KGHDR and SFDVKD. The ends were cut back, 3 bases at V and 1 base at J, with 8 bases in the middle. The CDR3 spans 14 residues. CDR3 sequence reads: CATSDRGPNTEAFF. CDR3 bases: TGTGCCACCAGTGATCGGGGCCCGAACACTGAAGCTTTCTTT.

V is TRBV7-9 and J is TRBJ2-5, with D unresolved. V was trimmed by 7 bases and J by 2 bases, leaving 14 bases between them. Looked up from germline, CDR1 is SEHNR and CDR2 is FQNEAQ (reference sequence). This CDR3 is built from 14 residues. The CDR3 region has the DNA TGTGCCAGCATTCGGCCGGGCTCTCAAGAGACCCAGTACTTC. Translated, it gives CASIRPGSQETQYF.

J is TRBJ1-1 and V is TRBV5-1; D is ambiguous. Germline V gene sequence: CDR1 SGHRS, CDR2 YFSETQ. The CDR3 loop spans 15 amino acids. Trimming stripped 4 bases from V and 0 bases from J, with 13 bases between. DNA of the CDR3: TGCGCCAGCAGCATAAGTACGGCAATGAACACTGAAGCTTTCTTT. Its protein is CASSISTAMNTEAFF.

This clonotype was counted many times. V usage is TRBV19 and J usage is TRBJ1-5; possible D gene TRBD1, 5 bases. V was trimmed by 7 bases and J by 1 base, leaving 14 bases between them. The germline V gene has CDR1 LNHDA and CDR2 SQIVND (reference sequence). This CDR3 contains 15 residues. The CDR3 coding sequence is TGTGCCAGTACCCCTTCAGGGATGAGCAATCAGCCCCAGCATTTT. It translates to CASTPSGMSNQPQHF.

This clonotype was seen repeatedly, ten times or more. The rearrangement uses TRBV6-5 and TRBJ2-1; D is ambiguous. From germline, CDR1 is MNHEY and CDR2 SVGAGI. This CDR3 spans 15 amino acids. V was cut by 2 bases and J by 2 bases, with 10 bases left in between. CDR3 protein: CASSYGSPPYNEQFF. DNA for the CDR3: TGTGCCAGCAGTTACGGGTCCCCCCCCTACAATGAGCAGTTCTTC.

This chain links TRBV28 with TRBJ2-2, with 10 bases aligning to TRBD1. V trimming: 2 bases; J trimming: 4 bases; junction bases outside the gene matches: 4. This CDR3 is built from 16 residues. CDR1 and CDR2 (germline): MDHEN, SYDVKM. The CDR3 coding sequence is TGTGCCAGCAGTTTAGGGACAGGGGCCCCCACCGGGGAGCTGTTTTTT. This gives the protein CASSLGTGAPTGELFF.

This clonotype appeared many times. The chain uses TRBV30 and TRBJ2-5; D possibly uses TRBD1 or TRBD2 (6 bases each). The germline V and J ends were trimmed by 3 bases and 4 bases, with 12 bases remaining between them. CDR3 length: 13 amino acids. Germline V gene lookup returns CDR1 GTSNPN and CDR2 SVGIG (reference sequence). The CDR3 is CAWRIQGGETQYF. The DNA of the CDR3 is TGTGCCTGGAGGATACAGGGAGGAGAGACCCAGTACTTC.

V is TRBV28 and J is TRBJ1-3; 9 bases fit TRBD1. CDR1 MDHEN and CDR2 SYDVKM come from the germline V gene. This CDR3 region has 16 residues. With 7 bases clipped from V and 4 bases from J, the junction kept 11 bases outside the gene matches. This CDR3 is CASTITRDRAGNTIYF. The CDR3 nucleotides are TGTGCCAGCACCATTACCCGGGACAGGGCAGGAAACACCATATATTTT. The whole variable domain, remainder taken from reference TRBV28 and TRBJ1-3, is DVKVTQSSRYLVKRTGEKVFLECVQDMDHENMFWYRQDPGLGLRLIYFSYDVKMKEKGDIPEGYSVSREKKERFSLILESASTNQTSMYLCASTITRDRAGNTIYFGEGSWLTVV.